These 7 T cell receptor beta chains share one sample of origin, sequenced in a study of CXCR3-negative and CXCR3-positive naive CD8 T cells. Their cognate antigens are unknown. Whole-study results and caveats: A higher hydrophobicity marked the TRB CDR3s of CXCR3-positive naive cells versus CXCR3-negative naive cells.

Preparation of TRB cDNA libraries relied on 5' RACE carrying UMI labels. Reprocessing the 5' RACE reads, TCRdb reports a single entry for every CDR3 protein and omits DNA. The sample table includes 4,500 to 6,000 distinct CDR3 sequences. The sequencing input was naive CXCR3+ CD8+ T cells from blood. Described subset: CD45RO-CCR7+CD27+CD95- naive CD8+ T cells expressing CXCR3 (TNR3+). These receptors came from a human donor in good health. Some clones in this sample may be carry-over from other donors' samples.

V gene TRBV13 combines with J gene TRBJ2-1; TCRdb's D call, TRBD2, is unchecked because there is no DNA. The CDR3 loop spans 15 amino acids. Germline lookup yields CDR1 PRHDT and CDR2 FYEKMQ (reference sequence). This CDR3 is CASSNRGLAGNEQFF.

CDR3 sequence: CASSLLAGSTDTQYF. The J gene is TRBJ2-3, the V gene TRBV5-4. Germline V lookup: CDR1 SGHNT, CDR2 YYREEE (reference sequence). The CDR3 covers 15 residues.

This clonotype counts as medium-sized by frequency. The chain joins TRBV12-3 or TRBV12-4 to TRBJ2-1. This CDR3 is built from 12 residues. The CDR3 protein is CASSSWSDEQFF.

V and J are TRBV14 and TRBJ1-1. Per germline, CDR1 SGHDN and CDR2 FVKESK. This CDR3 comprises 15 residues. Here the CDR3 reads CASSQEYPRNTEAFF.

This chain connects TRBV2 to TRBJ2-1; TCRdb designates TRBD1, a call that cannot be tested without DNA. The V gene's germline CDR1 is SNHLY and CDR2 FYNNEI. This CDR3 spans 15 amino acids. The CDR3 here is CASSERAGGHVEQFF.

The CDR3 sequence is CASHDGEHYGYTF. The chain combines TRBV12-3 or TRBV12-4 with TRBJ1-2. This CDR3 region has 13 residues.

The chain combines TRBV7-9 with TRBJ1-4. This CDR3 is built from 13 residues. From germline, CDR1 is SEHNR and CDR2 FQNEAQ (reference sequence). CDR3 in amino acids: CASSLAQEEKLFF.